The 30 T cell receptor beta chains reported below all come from one sample, sequenced in a study of blood T cell repertoires in COVID-19. The assay was immunoSEQ multiplex PCR, and TCRdb's table has in-frame clones only and misses some. This table has about 180,000 clones, 80% appearing once. The sample comprised PBMCs or T cells enriched from blood (not recorded which). Receptors originate from a man in his fifties or sixties who had been exposed to COVID-19.

The chain has TRBV19 and TRBJ1-5; 7 bases map to TRBD1. Germline V gene sequence: CDR1 LNHDA, CDR2 SQIVND (reference sequence). After removal of 6 bases from V and 5 bases from J, the junction contained 10 bases not matched to a gene. This CDR3 region has 15 residues. CDR3 region: CASSDTGAPDQPQHF. As DNA, the CDR3 is TGTGCCAGTAGCGATACAGGGGCTCCGGATCAGCCCCAGCATTTT.

The chain has TRBV5-1 and TRBJ1-1, with D possibly matching TRBD1 (6 bases). The CDR3 loop spans 18 amino acids. The ends were cut back, 4 bases at V and 1 base at J, with 23 bases in the middle. CDR1 SGHRS and CDR2 YFSETQ come from the germline V gene. The CDR3 nucleotides read TGCGCCAGCAGCCCTCAGGCGGGGGGCGCGGGAGCGAACACTGAAGCTTTCTTT. The encoded protein is CASSPQAGGAGANTEAFF.

This clone was observed a few times. The chain carries TRBV29-1 and TRBJ1-3; 8 positions match TRBD1. The CDR3 extends over 13 amino acids. From germline, CDR1 is SQVTM and CDR2 ANQGSEA. V lost 5 bases, J lost 2 bases, and 2 bases stayed unmatched. The CDR3: CSVRTGTGNTIYF. The CDR3 region has the DNA TGCAGCGTTCGGACAGGGACTGGAAACACCATATATTTT.

The rearrangement uses TRBV2 and TRBJ1-4, with D possibly TRBD1 on 6 matching bases. Trimming shortened V by 7 bases and J by 3 bases, and 18 bases separated the two germline ends. Per germline, CDR1 SNHLY and CDR2 FYNNEI. The CDR3 sequence is 16 residues long. The CDR3 loop reads CASNNQGGGSNEKLFF. Written as DNA, the CDR3 is TGTGCCAGCAACAACCAAGGGGGTGGGTCTAATGAAAAACTGTTTTTT.

Here the CDR3 reads CASALGGPYNSPLHF. The CDR3 nucleotides read TGTGCTAGTGCCCTCGGGGGGCCCTATAATTCACCCCTCCACTTT. J is TRBJ1-6 and V is TRBV12-5, with D possibly being TRBD1 (6 bases). Germline CDR1 LGHNT, CDR2 FRNRAP. This CDR3 region has 15 residues. V was trimmed by 7 bases and J by 2 bases, leaving 12 bases between them.

This chain uses TRBV7-9 with TRBJ1-6; no clear D gene. The germline gives CDR1 SEHNR, CDR2 FQNEAQ (reference sequence). The CDR3 has 13 residues. V lost 1 base and J 8 bases, leaving 6 bases between the germline ends. The CDR3 protein is CASSLVSDSPLHF. The DNA of the CDR3 is TGTGCCAGCAGCTTAGTGTCCGATTCACCCCTCCACTTT.

The chain joins TRBV5-1 to TRBJ2-3; D is unresolved. CDR1 is SGHRS and CDR2 is YFSETQ in the germline V gene. This CDR3 has 11 residues. V was cut by 4 bases and J by 4 bases, with 4 bases left in between. The CDR3 loop is CASSTADTQYF. The CDR3, as DNA: TGCGCCAGCAGCACAGCAGATACGCAGTATTTT. Drawing the rest from reference TRBV5-1 and TRBJ2-3, the complete variable domain is KAGVTQTPRYLIKTRGQQVTLSCSPISGHRSVSWYQQTPGQGLQFLFEYFSETQRNKGNFPGRFSGRQFSNSRSEMNVSTLELGDSALYLCASSTADTQYFGPGTRLTVL.

The gene calls are TRBV20-1 and TRBJ1-5, with 8 nucleotides matching TRBD1. The CDR3 is 16 residues long. V was pared by 3 bases and J by 4 bases, with 11 bases of the junction left unmatched. The V gene's germline CDR1 is DFQATT and CDR2 SNEGSKA (reference sequence). The CDR3 DNA sequence: TGCAGTGCTAGTAATGCAGGGGGCAGACAAAATCAGCCCCAGCATTTT. Its protein product is CSASNAGGRQNQPQHF.

CDR3 residues: CASIDGLAGDRETQYF. Here the CDR3 DNA reads TGCGCCAGCATCGATGGACTAGCGGGAGATAGAGAGACCCAGTACTTC. The gene calls are TRBV5-1 and TRBJ2-5, with 13 nucleotides matching TRBD2. The CDR3 consists of 16 residues. With 6 bases clipped from V and 4 bases from J, the junction kept 9 bases outside the gene matches. In germline, CDR1 is SGHRS, CDR2 YFSETQ.

The chain combines TRBV19 with TRBJ1-1; D uncertain. The CDR3 spans 13 residues. V lost 3 bases and J lost 2, with 7 bases in between. Germline V gives CDR1 LNHDA, CDR2 SQIVND (reference sequence). The chain's CDR3 is CASSMSGNTEAFF. The CDR3 region has the DNA TGTGCCAGTAGTATGTCGGGTAACACTGAAGCTTTCTTT.

This clone showed up just once. This chain joins TRBV18 and TRBJ1-2; TRBD1 matches 9 bases. V shed 5 bases and J 3 bases; nucleotides not matched to a gene: 4. Looked up from germline, CDR1 is KGHSH and CDR2 is LQKENI. The CDR3 contains 14 residues. The CDR3 is CASSSGTGHYGYTF. DNA for the CDR3: TGTGCCAGCTCATCCGGGACAGGGCACTATGGCTACACCTTC.

This clone was recorded a few times. This chain joins TRBV11-3 and TRBJ2-7; possibly TRBD1 for D (7 bases). Germline V gene lookup returns CDR1 SGHNT and CDR2 YENEEA. The CDR3 is 15 amino acids. V was pared by 3 bases and J by 3 bases, with 15 bases between. In nucleotides, the CDR3 is TGTGCCAGCAGCTTGGGGCGCAGGGGGGTCTACGAGCAGTACTTC. Protein: CASSLGRRGVYEQYF.

J is TRBJ1-4 and V is TRBV2; D might be TRBD1 (5 bases). This CDR3 has 15 residues. Germline loops: CDR1 SNHLY, CDR2 FYNNEI. The germline V and J ends were trimmed by 0 bases and 7 bases, with 12 bases remaining between them. This CDR3 reads CASSEARGEGEKLFF. As DNA, the CDR3 is TGTGCCAGCAGTGAAGCGCGAGGGGAGGGTGAAAAACTGTTTTTT.

This clone was recorded only once. The chain joins TRBV4-1 to TRBJ2-3; 8 bases fit TRBD2. This CDR3 spans 17 amino acids. The junction had 8 bases not matched to a gene; V was cut back by 1 base and J by 2 bases. The V gene's germline CDR1 is MGHRA and CDR2 YSYEKL. CDR3 loop: CASSQGEAGAFTDTQYF. CDR3 coding DNA: TGCGCCAGCAGCCAAGGGGAAGCGGGAGCTTTCACAGATACGCAGTATTTT.

V usage is TRBV7-2 and J usage is TRBJ2-7, with TRBD2 identical over 14 bases. This CDR3 region has 16 residues. The germline V gene has CDR1 SGHTA and CDR2 FQGNSA. Trimming at V came to 3 bases and at J to 2 bases, leaving 3 bases not matched to a gene. The CDR3 DNA reads TGTGCCAGCAGCTTTACGACTAGCGGGGGGGCCTACGAGCAGTACTTC. Its protein is CASSFTTSGGAYEQYF.

The chain is built from TRBV19 and TRBJ1-3; the D gene is possibly TRBD1 (5 bases). V dropped 5 bases and J dropped 2 bases, with 10 bases sitting between them. Germline CDR1 reads LNHDA; CDR2 reads SQIVND (reference sequence). CDR3 length: 14 amino acids. CDR3 loop: CASSLHRPGNTIYF. The DNA of the CDR3 is TGTGCCAGTAGTCTCCACAGGCCTGGAAACACCATATATTTT.

V and J are TRBV7-2 and TRBJ1-5; no definite D call. Per the germline V gene, CDR1 is SGHTA and CDR2 is FQGNSA. The V and J ends lost 0 bases and 4 bases respectively, with 4 bases between them. This CDR3 region has 13 residues. The CDR3 sequence is CASSLASNQPQHF. CDR3 coding DNA: TGTGCCAGCAGCTTAGCATCTAATCAGCCCCAGCATTTT. The whole variable domain, remainder taken from reference TRBV7-2 and TRBJ1-5, is GAGVSQSPSNKVTEKGKDVELRCDPISGHTALYWYRQSLGQGLEFLIYFQGNSAPDKSGLPSDRFSAERTGGSVSTLTIQRTQQEDSAVYLCASSLASNQPQHFGDGTRLSIL.

This chain uses TRBV6-2 or TRBV6-3 with TRBJ2-7; 7 bases are shared with TRBD1. CDR3 length equals 20 residues. From germline, CDR1 is MNHEY and CDR2 SVGEGT. Losses at the gene ends were 1 base for V and 3 bases for J; bases not matched to a gene: 21. CDR3 nucleotides: TGTGCCAGCAGTTACTTCTCCCCGGGACAGACAAAATCGGACCTCTACGAGCAGTACTTC. It encodes CASSYFSPGQTKSDLYEQYF.

The count of this clone is one. The chain recombines TRBV30 with TRBJ1-1; 8 nucleotides match TRBD1. V shed 5 bases and J 3 bases; nucleotides not matched to a gene: 5. The CDR3 is 13 residues long. Germline CDR1 GTSNPN, CDR2 SVGIG (reference sequence). The CDR3 DNA reads as TGTGCCTGGGGGACAGGCAGGGACACTGAAGCTTTCTTT. It encodes CAWGTGRDTEAFF.

The V gene is TRBV6-1, the J gene TRBJ2-1; D uncertain. The germline V and J ends were trimmed by 2 bases and 1 base, with 12 bases remaining between them. Germline V CDR1 and CDR2: MNHNS, SASEGT. The CDR3 spans 16 residues. CDR3 in DNA: TGTGCCAGCAGTGAATTCTCTACCCCATCCTACAATGAGCAGTTCTTC. Its translation: CASSEFSTPSYNEQFF.

The gene calls are TRBV12-3 or TRBV12-4 and TRBJ2-7; D unresolved. V shed 6 bases and J shed 3 bases, with 12 bases lying between them. This CDR3 has 13 residues. The CDR3 nucleotides read TGTGCCAGCAGCCCAACTACCCTCTACGAGCAGTACTTC. As protein: CASSPTTLYEQYF.

This clone was counted a single time. The V and J genes are TRBV21-1 and TRBJ2-7; the table calls TRBD1, which could not be checked here. TRBV21-1 constitutes a pseudogene. This CDR3 has 15 amino acids. The CDR3 here is CASSKWTGALNEQYF. The CDR3 region has the DNA TGTGCCAGCAGCAAATGGACAGGGGCCTTAAACGAGCAGTACTTC.

The chain carries TRBV30 and TRBJ2-7, with TRBD1 matching 9 bases. The V segment lost 0 bases and the J segment 2 bases; nucleotides outside the gene matches: 2. This CDR3 region has 14 residues. The germline V gene encodes CDR1 GTSNPN and CDR2 SVGIG (reference sequence). The CDR3 sequence: CAWSVGTGPYEQYF. CDR3 DNA sequence: TGTGCCTGGAGTGTAGGGACAGGGCCCTACGAGCAGTACTTC.

The chain joins TRBV6-2 or TRBV6-3 to TRBJ1-1, with D perhaps TRBD1 (6 bases). The V end was cut by 6 bases, the J end by 1 base, with 15 bases between. Germline CDR1 and CDR2: MNHEY and SVGEGT. This CDR3 is 15 amino acids long. CDR3 DNA: TGTGCCAGCAGCAACGCCTTGACAGGGAACACTGAAGCTTTCTTT. Translation: CASSNALTGNTEAFF.

This clone was found once. This CDR3 reads CASGSGVSDEKLFF. For the CDR3, the DNA is TGTGCTAGTGGTTCGGGGGTCAGTGATGAAAAACTGTTTTTT. V and J are TRBV12-5 and TRBJ1-4; D might be TRBD1 (5 bases). The CDR3 loop spans 14 amino acids. Germline loops: CDR1 LGHNT, CDR2 FRNRAP. V lost 4 bases and J 6 bases, leaving 12 bases between the germline ends.

The chain employs TRBV6-5 and TRBJ2-7; D not resolved. Germline V gene data show CDR1 as MNHEY and CDR2 as SVGAGI. V lost 0 bases and J lost 4, with 4 bases in between. The CDR3 length is 12 residues. CDR3 sequence: CASSYSSYEQYF. The CDR3 nucleotides read TGTGCCAGCAGTTACTCTAGTTACGAGCAGTACTTC.

This chain uses TRBV4-3 with TRBJ2-1, with 14 bases aligning to TRBD2. CDR1 is LGHNA, CDR2 YSLEER, per germline. Trimming removed 0 bases from V and 4 bases from J; junction bases left unmatched: 5. The length of the CDR3 is 18 residues. The CDR3 DNA sequence: TGCGCCAGCAGCCAAGAGGGACTAGCGGGAGCGAGTTACAATGAGCAGTTCTTC. Protein: CASSQEGLAGASYNEQFF.

This chain connects TRBV28 to TRBJ2-2; D not certain. The CDR3 totals 15 residues. The V and J ends lost 2 bases and 2 bases respectively, with 9 bases between them. Per the germline V gene, CDR1 is MDHEN and CDR2 is SYDVKM. The CDR3 bases are TGTGCCAGCAGTTTAGGGCTATTTAACACCGGGGAGCTGTTTTTT. Protein product: CASSLGLFNTGELFF. The full variable domain, completed using reference TRBV28 and TRBJ2-2, is DVKVTQSSRYLVKRTGEKVFLECVQDMDHENMFWYRQDPGLGLRLIYFSYDVKMKEKGDIPEGYSVSREKKERFSLILESASTNQTSMYLCASSLGLFNTGELFFGEGSRLTVL.

The chain employs TRBV6-5 and TRBJ1-2; D remains unclear. With 0 bases removed from V and 8 bases from J, the gap between germline ends came to 19 bases. The CDR3 has 16 amino acids. From germline, CDR1 is MNHEY and CDR2 SVGAGI. The CDR3 nucleotides are TGTGCCAGCAGTTACTCCATGGGGTATCTGGACTTGGGCTACACCTTC. This sequence encodes CASSYSMGYLDLGYTF.

The V call is TRBV2, the J call TRBJ2-3, with TRBD1 matching over 7 bases. In germline, CDR1 is SNHLY, CDR2 FYNNEI. This CDR3 region has 14 residues. V lost 4 bases and J lost 4; bases outside the gene matches: 5. CDR3 bases: TGTGCCAGCAGTGTACAGGGGTGGGCAGATACGCAGTATTTT. Translating it yields CASSVQGWADTQYF.